This T cell receptor beta chain was found in a study of blood T cell repertoires in COVID-19. Looking at the study overall: Sites in the United States, Italy and Spain provided acute and convalescent COVID-19 samples.

Original methodology: Reference gene primer amplification in the assay estimated nucleated cell counts. Only in-frame clones appear in the TCRdb table, and some are missing; sequencing was by immunoSEQ multiplex PCR. That table supplies the V and J calls and clone size; D and trimming were determined from the DNA. In the table there are about 91,000 clones, approximately 77% of which are singletons. Source material: peripheral blood. This TCR came from an elderly woman with acute or convalescent COVID-19.

CDR3 DNA: TGTGCCAGCAGTTACCCAGGGGGGTGGGCTTTCTTT. Translated: CASSYPGGWAFF. The chain employs TRBV6-5 and TRBJ1-1; TRBD1 aligns across 7 bases. The CDR3 totals 12 residues. CDR1 is MNHEY and CDR2 is SVGAGI in the germline V gene. Trimming cost V 2 bases and J 11 bases; bases outside gene matches: 5.